Listed below are T cell receptor beta chains from one sample, sequenced in a study of response to subunit inactivated influenza vaccine. TCRdb passed the RT-PCR reads through MiXCR, listing each CDR3 protein once. Of about 570,000 distinct CDR3 sequences detected, roughly 12% appear once; the ten largest clones hold approximately 11%. The same specimen was also included in a second study, on T cells expressing NK-cell markers.

The sequencing here drew on PBMCs from blood, taken on the day of vaccination. These receptors were taken from a man aged 45-65 years who received an inactivated influenza vaccine. Each CDR3 is given without its conserved first and last residue.

v_call cdr3_aa
TRBV27 ASSFIGTGTYEQY
TRBV28 ASSLEYTEAF
TRBV5-1 ASSWEGQGSYEQY
TRBV12-3/TRBV12-4 ASSLPASSGPHHYEQY
TRBV6-5 ASSSTRGGQF
TRBV12-3/TRBV12-4 ASSSAAELGEQF
TRBV6-5 ASSYSSRGRASQGEQY
TRBV5-1 ASSAGTSGGQTYEQY
TRBV20-1 SARDASGTDTQY
TRBV12-3/TRBV12-4 ASRQGVSEQY
TRBV4-1 ASSQEIAGPFEQF
TRBV4-3 ASSQELGQGPPYNEQF
TRBV10-3 AISESALLEDDEQF
TRBV5-1 ASSVSPNEKLF
TRBV6-2/TRBV6-3 ASSYPLAGGSSYEQY
TRBV7-3 ASSADRGNYEQY
TRBV6-5 ASSYSRGGNEQY
TRBV4-3 ASSQERQQTGEQY
TRBV5-6 ASRQQGGRPDTQY
TRBV6-2/TRBV6-3 ASRRRGQNEAF
TRBV6-2/TRBV6-3 ASSWTSGRLFGEQF
TRBV12-3/TRBV12-4 ASTPEGARENTGELF
TRBV29-1 SVGDRLNNEQF